Below, one TCR beta chain is given with its context. The data originate from a study of blood T cell repertoires in COVID-19. At the level of the study: Italy, Spain and the United States were the sources of the convalescent and acute COVID-19 samples. PBMCs, B-cell-depleted T cells, or T cells provided the cDNA or gDNA that made up the material.

Losses at the gene ends were 5 bases for V and 3 bases for J; bases not matched to a gene: 1. CDR3 size: 15 residues. Germline lookup yields CDR1 MNHNY and CDR2 SVGAGI (reference sequence). Under the authors' procedure: Amplification of reference gene primers provided the estimated nucleated cell counts. This table comes from immunoSEQ multiplex PCR, and its TCRdb copy is limited to in-frame clones, with some not included. The D gene and trimming were derived from the DNA, and the V and J assignments and clone size from that table. Of 300,000 to 400,000 clones listed, less than 90% were seen once; the top ten hold around 7.4%.

The TCR was taken from a woman aged 55 to 70 with COVID-19, enrolled during active disease. This chain uses TRBV6-6 with TRBJ1-4, with 12 bases lining up with TRBD1. Sequences were obtained from peripheral blood. The CDR3 DNA reads TGTGCCAGCAGTGGGACAGGGGGCCCTAATGAAAAACTGTTTTTT. Its protein product is CASSGTGGPNEKLFF.